The present T cell receptor beta chain was sequenced within a study of glioma-infiltrating T cells. Overall study findings and caveats: Very few CDR3 sequences were shared between tissue and blood. Tissue-blood divergence was below expectation in non-neoplastic patients, above in gliomas.

This clonotype was picked up many times. Its antigen is undetermined. Amplification of TCR alpha and beta CDR3 regions from RNA used iRepertoire nested multiplex PCR. One-step reverse transcription and amplification started from approximately 100-400 ng of tissue mRNA or PBMC total RNA. One entry per CDR3 protein results from TCRdb running MiXCR on the multiplex PCR reads. The sample holds approximately 190,000 distinct CDR3 sequences, over 30% seen once. The receptor was isolated from a human donor with low-grade glioma or glioblastoma, undergoing nonglioma brain surgery, or in good health (not recorded which). Sequencing was performed on glioma tissue, nonneoplastic brain tissue, or PBMCs (not recorded which).

CDR3 loop: CASTWGRGPDTQYF. DNA of the CDR3: TGTGCCAGCACGTGGGGCAGGGGGCCAGATACGCAGTATTTT. The V and J genes are TRBV6-1 and TRBJ2-3; 8 positions agree with TRBD1. After removal of 7 bases from V and 4 bases from J, the junction contained 7 bases not matched to a gene. The CDR3 is made up of 14 amino acids. Germline assignment: CDR1 MNHNS and CDR2 SASEGT.